This T cell receptor beta chain was obtained from a study of graft-versus-host responses after intestinal transplantation. Germline V gene lookup returns CDR1 SEHNR and CDR2 FQNEAQ (reference sequence). Trimming stripped 0 bases from V and 1 base from J, with 13 bases between. There are 18 residues in the CDR3. General study points: Present in recipient marrow, GvH clones included some that appeared first in ileum or blood.

This clone was seen just once. Its target is unknown. TCRdb keeps only in-frame clones here, not all; method: immunoSEQ multiplex PCR. The data hold about 94,000 clones, with over 75% observed a single time. The sample consisted of unstimulated CD8+ T cells sorted from spleen or lymph node cells, taken before intestinal transplant. The chain employs TRBV7-9 and TRBJ2-6; tentative D call: TRBD1 (6 bases). This TCR came from a human donor who received an intestinal transplant. The CDR3 region is CASSLADSIVSGANVLTF. In DNA, the CDR3 is TGTGCCAGCAGCTTAGCGGACAGCATCGTATCTGGGGCCAACGTCCTGACTTTC.